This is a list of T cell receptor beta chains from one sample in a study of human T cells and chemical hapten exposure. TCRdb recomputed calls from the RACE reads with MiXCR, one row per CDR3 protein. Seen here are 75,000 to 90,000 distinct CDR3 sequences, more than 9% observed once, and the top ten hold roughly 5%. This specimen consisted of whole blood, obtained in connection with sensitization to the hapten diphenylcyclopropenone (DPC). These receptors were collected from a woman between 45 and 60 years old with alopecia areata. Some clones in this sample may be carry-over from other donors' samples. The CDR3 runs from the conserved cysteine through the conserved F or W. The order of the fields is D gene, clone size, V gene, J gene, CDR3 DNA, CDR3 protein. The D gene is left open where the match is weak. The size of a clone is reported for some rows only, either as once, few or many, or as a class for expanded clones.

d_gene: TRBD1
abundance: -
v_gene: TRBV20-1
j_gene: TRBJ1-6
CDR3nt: TGCAGTGCTTTCCGGGACAGGGCTAATTCACCCCTCCACTTT
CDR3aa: CSAFRDRANSPLHF

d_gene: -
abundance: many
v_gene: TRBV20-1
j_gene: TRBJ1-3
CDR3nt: TGCAGTGCAGGCGGGACCTTTCCCTCTGGAAACACCATATATTTT
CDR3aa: CSAGGTFPSGNTIYF

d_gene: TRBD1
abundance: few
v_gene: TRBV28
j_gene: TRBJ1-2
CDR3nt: TGTGCCAGCAGGCTAGACAGGGACTATGGCTACACCTTC
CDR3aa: CASRLDRDYGYTF

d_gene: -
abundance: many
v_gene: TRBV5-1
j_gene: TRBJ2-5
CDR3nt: TGCGCCAGCAGCCGGGCCGTGAGGGGCCTCCCCCAAGAGACCCAGTACTTC
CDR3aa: CASSRAVRGLPQETQYF

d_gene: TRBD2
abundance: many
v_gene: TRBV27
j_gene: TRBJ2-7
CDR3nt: TGTGCCAGCAGTTCTCCGGGAGGTAAATACGAGCAGTACTTC
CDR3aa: CASSSPGGKYEQYF

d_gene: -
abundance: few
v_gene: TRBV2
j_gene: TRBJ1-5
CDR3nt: TGTGCCAGCAGTCAAGGAGGGAGTAGCAATCAGCCCCAGCATTTT
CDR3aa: CASSQGGSSNQPQHF

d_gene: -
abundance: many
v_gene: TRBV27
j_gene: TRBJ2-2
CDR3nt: TGTGCCAGCAGTTTAATGGCAGGGGGGGCCGGGGAGCTGTTTTTT
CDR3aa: CASSLMAGGAGELFF

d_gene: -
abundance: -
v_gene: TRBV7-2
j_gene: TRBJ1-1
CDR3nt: TGTGCCAGCAGCTTAGGCGGACAGACTTCAGCTTTCTTT
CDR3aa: CASSLGGQTSAFF

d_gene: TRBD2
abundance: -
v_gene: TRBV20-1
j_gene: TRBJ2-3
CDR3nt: TGCAGTGCTAGGGGGACTAGCACCACAGATACGCAGTATTTT
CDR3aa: CSARGTSTTDTQYF

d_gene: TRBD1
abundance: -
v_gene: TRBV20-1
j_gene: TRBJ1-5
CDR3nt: TGCAGTGCCAAAACCGGGACAGGGTCGAATCAGCCCCAGCATTTT
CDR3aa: CSAKTGTGSNQPQHF

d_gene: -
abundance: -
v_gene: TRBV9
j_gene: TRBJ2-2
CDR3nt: TGTGCCAGCAGCGTAGCTACGAGGGGAACCGGGGAGCTGTTTTTT
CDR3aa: CASSVATRGTGELFF

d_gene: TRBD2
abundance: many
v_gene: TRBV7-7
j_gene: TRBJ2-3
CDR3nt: TGTGCCAGCAGCCAGCAGAGCGGGAGGGGGGATACGCAGTATTTT
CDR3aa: CASSQQSGRGDTQYF

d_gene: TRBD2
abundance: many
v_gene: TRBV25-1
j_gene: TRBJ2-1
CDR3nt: TGTGCCAGCAGTCGACCACTAGCGGGTGCGTTATACAATGAGCAGTTCTTC
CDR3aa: CASSRPLAGALYNEQFF

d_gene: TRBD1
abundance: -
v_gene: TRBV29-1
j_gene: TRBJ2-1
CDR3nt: TGCAGCGTAGACCCGACAGGGGGCGGTGAGCAGTTCTTC
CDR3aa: CSVDPTGGGEQFF

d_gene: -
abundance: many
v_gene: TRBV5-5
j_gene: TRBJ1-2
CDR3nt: TGTGCCAGCAGCTTTGCCACGGATTCTAACTATGGCTACACCTTC
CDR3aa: CASSFATDSNYGYTF

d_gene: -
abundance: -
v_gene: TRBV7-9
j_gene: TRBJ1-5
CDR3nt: TGTGCCAGCGGAGGGGATCGACAGCCCCAGCATTTT
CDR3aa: CASGGDRQPQHF

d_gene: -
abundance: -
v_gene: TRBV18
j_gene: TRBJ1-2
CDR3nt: TGTGCCAGCTCACCACTAAAAGGCGAGAACTATGGCTACACCTTC
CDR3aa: CASSPLKGENYGYTF

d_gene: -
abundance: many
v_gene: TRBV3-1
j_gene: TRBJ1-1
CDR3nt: TGTGCCAGCAGACCCAGAGTGGACACTGAAGCTTTCTTT
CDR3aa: CASRPRVDTEAFF

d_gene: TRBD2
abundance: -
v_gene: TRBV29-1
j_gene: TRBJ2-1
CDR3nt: TGCAGCGTTGAAGGACTAGCGGGAGTCAATGAGCAGTTCTTC
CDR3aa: CSVEGLAGVNEQFF

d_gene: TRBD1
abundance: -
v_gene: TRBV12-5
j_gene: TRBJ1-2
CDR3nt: TGTGCTAGTGGTTCAGGGGGGTATGGCTACACCTTC
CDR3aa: CASGSGGYGYTF

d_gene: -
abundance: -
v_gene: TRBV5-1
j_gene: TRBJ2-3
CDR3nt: TGCGCCAGCAGCCCGAGGACAGACACTAGCACAGATACGCAGTATTTT
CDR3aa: CASSPRTDTSTDTQYF

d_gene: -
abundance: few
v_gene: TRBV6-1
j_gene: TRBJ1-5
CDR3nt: TGTGCCAGCAAAGACAATCAGCCCCAGCATTTT
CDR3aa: CASKDNQPQHF